This T cell receptor (beta chain) was profiled in a study of molecular identifiers for immune sequencing clone quantification (dated by TCRdb to 2017 to 2018). For the wider study: In a replicate experiment, RNA from about 20,000 or 100,000 naive CD8 T cells was split into five aliquots, four of which were sequenced. This methods study benchmarked molecular-identifier clustering-based TCR repertoire sequencing (MIDCIRS) and TCR RNA copy counting, using CD8 T cells to do so.

Library method: PCR. Sequencing used an Illumina HiSeq 4000. Bulk TCR libraries were generated as previously described, with the TCR primers listed in Table S5 used. Total RNA was purified with the Qiagen AllPrep DNA/RNA kit. Reads from multiple sequencing runs of the same library were pooled before analysis. The published analysis was carried out like this. Reads were retained only if their TCR constant sequence matched exactly, and those retained reads were trimmed to 150 nt and grouped according to their 12-nt molecular barcodes. Reads inside each barcode group were sub-clustered using a 15% Levenshtein threshold, and a quality-weighted consensus sequence was constructed for each RNA molecule. Non-functional sequences were removed, as were lower-count sequences one edit away from another. Based on fitting two negative binomial distributions, any barcode sub-cluster with under 20% of the maximum read count was discarded. TCRdb ran its own pipeline on the public reads, namely fastp trimming at Q25 and MiXCR clone calling, and kept in-frame beta chains. Entries are consolidated by CDR3 protein sequence, retaining the most common genes and DNA. The authors' filters were not applied to this entry. In this sample the table shows more than 450,000 distinct CDR3 sequences, around a fifth of which occur a single time. The top ten constitute around 0.84% of the sample.

Here is what the overall study found, with its caveats: The naive libraries included spiked-in Jurkat TCR RNA (10 copies' worth), and this RNA is not part of the donor repertoire. In CMV-specific effector cells, clones with more than 20 RNA copies accounted for over 97% of molecules, whereas in naive cells such clones accounted for under 1%. Even against a background of 750,000 to 1,000,000 naive CD8 T cells, spiked-in Jurkat TCR RNA amounting to a single cell's worth was reported to be detectable. When barcode sub-clustering was not used, chimeric consensus sequences inflated TCR diversity, with chimeras reaching as high as 47%. Modeling gave about three recovered TCR RNA copies per cell versus about 10 by digital PCR, implying roughly 30% capture efficiency. Identical TCR molecules sharing a barcode could cause highly expanded clone sizes to be underestimated.

Libraries of naive CD8 T cells were built from anywhere between roughly 19,000 and 1,000,000 sorted cells, with 10%, 30% or 50% of the purified RNA used. Naive CD8 T cells, defined as CD8+CD4-CCR7+CD45RA+, were FACS-sorted into RLT Plus buffer on a BD FACSAria II. Approximately 9 TCR copies' worth of Jurkat RNA were spiked into about 20,000-1,100,000 naive CD8 T cell samples to test detection sensitivity. Enrichment of CD8 T cells was performed with RosetteSep CD8+ T Cell Enrichment Cocktail and Ficoll-Paque, after which ACK red cell lysis was carried out. In the case of this clonotype: No antigen is known for it. No base quality information exists; no much larger clone differs at one position.

Material: naive CD8+ T cells from blood, with Jurkat cell RNA spiked in. The sample's cell subset or site label, decoded: FACS-sorted CD8+CD4-CCR7+CD45RA+ naive T cells. This clonotype was sampled from a human donor in good health. Some libraries in this study had Jurkat cell RNA spiked in.

The DNA sequence is given as TGTGCCAGCAGTTCAATATCGTCGGGGGAGACCCAGTACTTC. It translates to CASSSISSGETQYF. Recombination connected TRBV12-3 or TRBV12-4 to TRBJ2-5, with TRBD2 perhaps the D gene, on 5 matching bases. The CDR3 holds 14 amino acids from the cysteine to the phenylalanine. The entry retains the CDR3 DNA only, 42 bases that are in frame from base 1. The junction carries 14 bases between V and J, which are trimmed by 4 bases and 5 bases respectively.